This T cell receptor beta chain was documented in a study of memory CD4+ T cells and cytomegalovirus serostatus. Study-level background: Donors were healthy Belgian adults, several CMV seropositive and around 24 seronegative.

Single viable CD3+CD4+CD8-CD45RO+ cells were sorted as the memory CD4+ T cells. Donors' CMV status reflects serum IgG against pp150, pp28, p38, p52. Points from the study as a whole: CD4+ memory repertoires contained about two fifths of the 164 reported CMV TCRbeta sequences.

The junction had 2 bases not matched to a gene; V was cut back by 3 bases and J by 1 base. The V gene's germline CDR1 is KGHSH and CDR2 LQKENI. The CDR3 loop spans 14 amino acids. Per the authors' pipeline: Out-of-frame sequences were removed, leaving 2 million to 2.5 million distinct TCRbeta sequences. Here immunoSEQ multiplex PCR was the method, and the copy in TCRdb shows in-frame clones only, minus some. The V and J calls and clone size come from that table; D and trimming were worked out from the DNA. The table shows approximately 60,000 clones, with around 80% occurring only once. As regards this clone: Antigen unknown.

The clonotype comes from an adult in good health and CMV-seronegative. The specimen was memory CD4+ T cells from blood. The V gene is TRBV18, the J gene TRBJ2-7, with 8 nucleotides matching TRBD1. The CDR3 nucleotides are TGTGCCAGCTCACCTAACAGGGGGTCCTACGAGCAGTACTTC. Protein: CASSPNRGSYEQYF.